A single sample gave rise to the 15 T cell receptor beta chains below, sequenced in a study of blood T cell repertoires in COVID-19. The assay was immunoSEQ multiplex PCR, and TCRdb's table has in-frame clones only and misses some. This table has 300,000 to 400,000 clones, approximately 85% appearing once. The sample taken for sequencing was peripheral blood. The receptors here all came from a human donor in a cohort sampled during active COVID-19.

CDR3 in DNA: TGCGCCAGCAGCGAGACAGGGGGCACTGAAGCTTTCTTT. It codes for CASSETGGTEAFF. V usage is TRBV5-1 and J usage is TRBJ1-1; 9 bases agree with TRBD1. This CDR3 has 13 residues. With 4 bases clipped from V and 4 bases from J, the junction kept 2 bases outside the gene matches. The germline V gene has CDR1 SGHRS and CDR2 YFSETQ.

CDR3: CASSRGLSYEQYF. CDR3 sequence (DNA): TGTGCCAGCAGCCGAGGTCTCTCCTACGAGCAGTACTTC. The gene calls are TRBV6-5 and TRBJ2-7; D remains ambiguous. Germline loops: CDR1 MNHEY, CDR2 SVGAGI. V lost 6 bases to trimming and J lost 0 bases, with 9 bases between them. The CDR3 length is 13 residues.

The sample holds a few counts of this clone. The chain combines TRBV4-2 with TRBJ1-1, with TRBD1 matching over 7 bases. CDR1 is LGHNA, CDR2 YNFKEQ, per germline. The CDR3 is made up of 15 amino acids. The junction had 8 bases not matched to a gene; V was cut back by 5 bases and J by 2 bases. The CDR3 DNA is TGTGCCAGCAGCACCGAGGGGGCGCATAACACTGAAGCTTTCTTT. Translation: CASSTEGAHNTEAFF.

The chain carries TRBV11-3 and TRBJ2-2, with D unresolved. V was cut by 5 bases and J by 7 bases, with 8 bases left in between. CDR1 is SGHNT and CDR2 is YENEEA in the germline V gene. The CDR3 extends over 12 amino acids. CDR3 bases: TGTGCCAGCAGCCTGACTGTCGGGGAGCTGTTTTTT. Protein: CASSLTVGELFF.

This sequence joins TRBV7-9 and TRBJ2-7; 9 nucleotides align to TRBD2. CDR3 length equals 15 residues. The V and J ends lost 3 bases and 4 bases, in that order; junction bases with no gene match: 7. Germline V CDR1 and CDR2: SEHNR, FQNEAQ (reference sequence). CDR3: CASSLGLARDYEQYF. DNA for the CDR3: TGTGCCAGCAGCTTGGGACTAGCAAGGGATTACGAGCAGTACTTC.

This chain connects TRBV2 to TRBJ2-2; D uncertain. CDR1 is SNHLY, CDR2 FYNNEI, per germline. Trimming took off 8 bases at V and 1 base at J, with 8 bases between the two ends. There are 13 residues in the CDR3. The CDR3 loop is CASHKLNTGELFF. CDR3 nucleotides: TGTGCCAGCCACAAATTGAACACCGGGGAGCTGTTTTTT.

This rearrangement joins TRBV4-2 to TRBJ1-2; D is perhaps TRBD1 (5 bases). The CDR3 covers 15 residues. CDR1 and CDR2 (germline): LGHNA, YNFKEQ. V lost 1 base and J lost 7, with 16 bases in between. For the CDR3, the DNA is TGTGCCAGCAGCCAAGCTGAATCGGGGGAGAGTGGCTACACCTTC. Encoded protein: CASSQAESGESGYTF.

This chain connects TRBV5-6 to TRBJ2-7, with D possibly being TRBD1 (5 bases). Trimming cost V 4 bases and J 2 bases, with 13 bases left between them. CDR3 size: 14 residues. The germline gives CDR1 SGHDT, CDR2 YYEEEE. CDR3 protein: CASSMTEAAYEQYF. The CDR3 DNA sequence: TGTGCCAGCAGCATGACAGAAGCAGCCTACGAGCAGTACTTC.

The chain recombines TRBV19 with TRBJ1-2; D may be TRBD1 (5 bases). The length of the CDR3 is 12 residues. Between the trimmed V and J ends, which lost 9 bases and 8 bases, there was a span of 16 bases. CDR1 and CDR2 from the germline V gene are LNHDA and SQIVND (reference sequence). The CDR3 DNA follows: TGTGCCAGCTGTCCACAGGCCGGCGGCTACACCTTC. This codes for CASCPQAGGYTF.

This rearrangement joins TRBV19 to TRBJ1-1; the D gene is possibly TRBD1 (5 bases). Germline values: CDR1 LNHDA, CDR2 SQIVND (reference sequence). The V and J ends lost 5 bases and 5 bases respectively, with 15 bases between them. The CDR3 is made up of 14 amino acids. CDR3 sequence reads: CASSPREMGTEAFF. The CDR3 nucleotides are TGTGCCAGTAGTCCCAGGGAAATGGGGACTGAAGCTTTCTTT.

The J gene is TRBJ1-1, the V gene TRBV5-1; D perhaps matches TRBD1 (5 bases). Germline CDR1 is SGHRS and CDR2 is YFSETQ. The CDR3 extends over 16 amino acids. V lost 1 base and J lost 2, with 15 bases in between. CDR3 nucleotides: TGCGCCAGCAGCTTGACAGGTAGCTTAAGAAACACTGAAGCTTTCTTT. As protein: CASSLTGSLRNTEAFF.

In its sample, this clone was seen once. The rearrangement uses TRBV2 and TRBJ2-5; 16 bases match TRBD2. Germline V gives CDR1 SNHLY, CDR2 FYNNEI. CDR3 length equals 17 residues. The V and J ends lost 8 bases and 2 bases, in that order; junction bases with no gene match: 8. The CDR3 DNA follows: TGTGCCAGCCCGGGACTAGCGGGGGGGGCCATTCAAGAGACCCAGTACTTC. Its protein product is CASPGLAGGAIQETQYF.

The chain carries TRBV7-3 and TRBJ1-2; D call uncertain. This CDR3 has 13 residues. Germline V gene lookup returns CDR1 SGHTA and CDR2 FQGTGA. V lost 2 bases and J lost 4, with 8 bases in between. The CDR3 DNA reads TGTGCCAGCAGCTTATCCGAGGGCTATGGCTACACCTTC. Translating it yields CASSLSEGYGYTF. Filled out from reference TRBV7-3 and TRBJ1-2, the complete variable domain reads GAGVSQTPSNKVTEKGKYVELRCDPISGHTALYWYRQSLGQGPEFLIYFQGTGAADDSGLPNDRFFAVRPEGSVSTLKIQRTERGDSAVYLCASSLSEGYGYTFGSGTRLTVV.

The V and J genes are TRBV27 and TRBJ1-1; D is undetermined. Trimming pared 4 bases from V and 4 bases from J, leaving 19 bases between. The germline V gene encodes CDR1 MNHEY and CDR2 SMNVEV (reference sequence). This CDR3 contains 16 residues. CDR3 loop: CASSSRTPGLSTEAFF. In DNA form, the CDR3 reads TGTGCCAGCAGTTCCCGGACTCCAGGTTTAAGCACTGAAGCTTTCTTT.

This sequence joins TRBV28 and TRBJ2-3; 10 bases are shared with TRBD2. V shed 1 base, J shed 5 bases, and the junction held 3 bases outside the gene matches. The CDR3 is made up of 15 amino acids. Germline CDR1 reads MDHEN; CDR2 reads SYDVKM. The CDR3 DNA reads as TGTGCCAGCAGTTTATCAGCGGGGGGGCGAGATACGCAGTATTTT. This sequence encodes CASSLSAGGRDTQYF. Full variable domain (outside the CDR3, taken from reference TRBV28 and TRBJ2-3): DVKVTQSSRYLVKRTGEKVFLECVQDMDHENMFWYRQDPGLGLRLIYFSYDVKMKEKGDIPEGYSVSREKKERFSLILESASTNQTSMYLCASSLSAGGRDTQYFGPGTRLTVL.